Each of the 18 T cell receptor beta chains below was sequenced from the same sample in a study of blood T cell repertoires in COVID-19. The data were produced by immunoSEQ multiplex PCR, yet TCRdb's version contains in-frame clones alone and is incomplete. The sample includes roughly 200,000 clones, approximately 86% of them seen just once. Sequencing input: peripheral blood. The receptors stem from a man aged 60 to 75 with acute or convalescent COVID-19.

In this sample, this clone turned up a few times. The gene calls are TRBV24-1 and TRBJ2-7, with D perhaps matching TRBD1 (5 bases). CDR3 length: 16 residues. The V end was cut by 0 bases, the J end by 3 bases, with 14 bases between. Looked up from germline, CDR1 is KGHDR and CDR2 is SFDVKD. The CDR3 is CATSDLLGRVGYEQYF. The CDR3 DNA is TGTGCCACCAGTGATTTGCTAGGCAGGGTCGGCTACGAGCAGTACTTC.

The sample holds a few counts of this clone. The chain links TRBV7-9 to TRBJ1-3; weak D call: TRBD1 (5 bases). The CDR3 consists of 15 residues. CDR1 SEHNR and CDR2 FQNEAQ come from the germline V gene (reference sequence). V was clipped by 1 base and J by 7 bases, with 14 bases between them. The DNA for the CDR3 is TGTGCCAGCAGCTTAGTGGGGCCTATAGTGAACACCATATATTTT. Residues: CASSLVGPIVNTIYF. Looking up the rest from reference TRBV7-9 and TRBJ1-3 gives the full variable domain: DTGVSQNPRHKITKRGQNVTFRCDPISEHNRLYWYRQTLGQGPEFLTYFQNEAQLEKSRLLSDRFSAERPKGSFSTLEIQRTEQGDSAMYLCASSLVGPIVNTIYFGEGSWLTVV.

With respect to this clone: The same CDR3 arises from other DNA sequences in this sample as well. The chain joins TRBV18 to TRBJ1-1; 10 bases align to TRBD1. Germline V CDR1 and CDR2: KGHSH, LQKENI. This CDR3 spans 14 amino acids. Trimming removed 3 bases from V and 3 bases from J; junction bases left unmatched: 1. In DNA form, the CDR3 reads TGTGCCAGCTCACCTGGGACAGGGGACACTGAAGCTTTCTTT. This translates into CASSPGTGDTEAFF.

V and J are TRBV9 and TRBJ2-7, with no clear D. V dropped 2 bases and J dropped 4 bases, with 16 bases sitting between them. Germline assignment: CDR1 SGDLS and CDR2 YYNGEE. The CDR3 sequence is 15 residues long. The CDR3 reads CASSVSPQPLYEQYF. CDR3 DNA sequence: TGTGCCAGCAGCGTGTCGCCCCAACCGCTATACGAGCAGTACTTC.

V gene TRBV6-6 combines with J gene TRBJ2-1; 11 bases align to TRBD2. The germline gives CDR1 MNHNY, CDR2 SVGAGI (reference sequence). The junction had 6 bases not matched to a gene; V was cut back by 2 bases and J by 9 bases. The CDR3 contains 15 residues. The chain's CDR3 is CASSYLLAGGGEQFF. DNA of the CDR3: TGTGCCAGCAGTTACCTGTTAGCGGGGGGGGGTGAGCAGTTCTTC.

This clone was counted once. The J gene is TRBJ2-5, the V gene TRBV7-3, with a weak D call TRBD2 (5 bases). The V and J ends lost 3 bases and 2 bases respectively, with 13 bases between them. Germline V lookup: CDR1 SGHTA, CDR2 FQGTGA. CDR3 length: 15 residues. CDR3 nucleotides: TGTGCCAGCAGCTTGGCCCGGGGTTTGCAAGAGACCCAGTACTTC. It encodes CASSLARGLQETQYF.

The rearrangement links TRBV24-1 to TRBJ1-1; perhaps TRBD1 as D (5 bases). This CDR3 is 13 amino acids long. Looked up from germline, CDR1 is KGHDR and CDR2 is SFDVKD. The ends were cut back, 7 bases at V and 4 bases at J, with 12 bases in the middle. This CDR3 reads CATRAGVATEAFF. In DNA, the CDR3 is TGTGCCACCAGGGCGGGGGTGGCCACTGAAGCTTTCTTT.

The gene calls are TRBV7-9 and TRBJ2-3; D is undetermined. The CDR3 consists of 17 residues. CDR1 and CDR2 from the germline V gene are SEHNR and FQNEAQ (reference sequence). Trimming removed 0 bases from V and 4 bases from J, with 17 bases in between. The DNA for the CDR3 is TGTGCCAGCAGCTTAGCGAGGATTCCCTTTTTACCAGATACGCAGTATTTT. It encodes CASSLARIPFLPDTQYF.

The gene calls are TRBV7-2 and TRBJ2-1; TRBD1 is a possible D gene (6 bases). The CDR3 has 13 residues. Trimming removed 4 bases from V and 9 bases from J, with 13 bases in between. From germline, CDR1 is SGHTA and CDR2 FQGNSA. The CDR3 loop is CASSSTGTGEQFF. The CDR3 nucleotides read TGTGCCAGCAGCTCAACAGGGACGGGTGAGCAGTTCTTC.

The chain carries TRBV7-7 and TRBJ2-7; D might be TRBD2 (7 bases). The CDR3 loop spans 14 amino acids. V was trimmed by 2 bases and J by 5 bases, leaving 13 bases between them. The germline gives CDR1 SSHAT, CDR2 FNYEAQ (reference sequence). The CDR3 is CASSLSRGAHEQYF. The CDR3 nucleotides are TGTGCCAGCAGCTTATCTCGGGGGGCCCACGAGCAGTACTTC.

The rearrangement uses TRBV4-2 and TRBJ2-5; D perhaps matches TRBD1 (6 bases). The CDR3 loop spans 14 amino acids. The ends were cut back, 1 base at V and 2 bases at J, with 8 bases in the middle. The germline V gene has CDR1 LGHNA and CDR2 YNFKEQ. CDR3 protein: CASSQVTGQETQYF. CDR3 bases: TGTGCCAGCAGCCAAGTTACAGGGCAAGAGACCCAGTACTTC.

CDR3 in DNA: TGTGCCAGCAGTGAGTCCCAGGGCCTGGGCTCTGGGGCCAACGTCCTGACTTTC. It codes for CASSESQGLGSGANVLTF. The chain links TRBV6-4 to TRBJ2-6; D is perhaps TRBD1 (5 bases). Germline assignment: CDR1 MRHNA and CDR2 SNTAGT. Trimming removed 3 bases at V and 0 bases at J, with 15 bases between. This CDR3 comprises 18 residues.

The sample holds one count of this clone. The chain recombines TRBV19 with TRBJ1-6; D ambiguous. V was trimmed by 6 bases and J by 3 bases, leaving 9 bases between them. The CDR3 extends over 14 amino acids. Germline V gene sequence: CDR1 LNHDA, CDR2 SQIVND (reference sequence). The CDR3 loop reads CASRGGDYNSPLHF. The CDR3 nucleotides are TGTGCCAGTAGAGGCGGGGACTATAATTCACCCCTCCACTTT.

A few counts support this clone. This chain connects TRBV7-3 to TRBJ1-2; TRBD1 matches at 10 bases. In germline, CDR1 is SGHTA, CDR2 FQGTGA. CDR3 length: 14 residues. Trimming at V came to 5 bases and at J to 2 bases, leaving 2 bases not matched to a gene. CDR3 in DNA: TGTGCCAGCAGCCGGGGACAGGGGAACTATGGCTACACCTTC. This sequence encodes CASSRGQGNYGYTF.

This clone was recorded once. The gene calls are TRBV7-9 and TRBJ1-1; weak D call: TRBD1 (5 bases). The CDR3 consists of 14 residues. The V end lost 3 bases, the J end lost 2 bases, and 10 bases lay between the germline ends. CDR1 and CDR2 (germline): SEHNR, FQNEAQ (reference sequence). The CDR3 DNA reads as TGTGCCAGCAGCTTCCGACAGTCTAACACTGAAGCTTTCTTT. Its translation: CASSFRQSNTEAFF.

This clone was seen just once. The chain is built from TRBV7-9 and TRBJ1-4; TRBD1 matches at 7 bases. The junction had 5 bases not matched to a gene; V was cut back by 2 bases and J by 8 bases. CDR3 size: 14 residues. Per germline, CDR1 SEHNR and CDR2 FQNEAQ (reference sequence). The CDR3 loop reads CASSLLSGGEKLFF. The CDR3 DNA is TGTGCCAGCAGCTTACTTTCAGGGGGAGAAAAACTGTTTTTT.

The rearrangement uses TRBV5-1 and TRBJ1-6; 7 bases are a match to TRBD1. CDR3 length: 13 residues. Germline assignment: CDR1 SGHRS and CDR2 YFSETQ. The V and J ends lost 4 bases and 9 bases, in that order; junction bases with no gene match: 4. CDR3 loop: CASSTDRVSPLHF. Here the CDR3 DNA reads TGCGCCAGCAGCACTGACAGGGTTTCACCCCTCCACTTT.

V usage is TRBV13 and J usage is TRBJ2-1; D possibly corresponds to TRBD2 (6 bases). V was clipped by 6 bases and J by 5 bases, with 8 bases between them. Germline values: CDR1 PRHDT, CDR2 FYEKMQ (reference sequence). CDR3 length: 12 amino acids. CDR3 nucleotide sequence: TGTGCCAGCAGGGGACTTAACAATGAGCAGTTCTTC. Residues: CASRGLNNEQFF.